The clone carrying this TCR beta chain was seen many times. Its target is unknown. Each CDR3 protein gets one entry after TCRdb re-called the RT-PCR reads with MiXCR. The table includes about 520,000 distinct CDR3 sequences, less than 7.5% detected once. V lost 5 bases and J lost 5, with 12 bases in between. The germline V gene encodes CDR1 SGHTA and CDR2 FQGNSA. The CDR3 contains 13 residues. This specimen comes from a study of response to subunit inactivated influenza vaccine. Study-wide results and caveats: Each seasonal influenza vaccination, the authors suggested, recruits few new T cells.

The TCR originated in a man between 50 and 69 years old who received an inactivated influenza vaccine. The rearrangement links TRBV7-2 to TRBJ2-5; D gene uncertain. The starting material was PBMCs from blood, obtained roughly 24 months after vaccination. The CDR3 coding sequence is TGTGCCAGCAGCCCGAGAGTTTGGGAGACCCAGTACTTC. Translation: CASSPRVWETQYF.